This T cell receptor beta chain originates from a study of CD8+ T cells in alopecia areata. Study context: Treated patients took oral tofacitinib at 5 to 10 mg twice daily.

About this clone itself: Its antigen remains unidentified.

cDNA serving as the sequencing template came from extracted, reverse transcribed RNA. TCRdb keeps only in-frame clones here, not all; method: immunoSEQ multiplex PCR. The sample holds roughly 250,000 clones, about two thirds seen once. Notes on the study in general: Lesional scalp, notably in alopecia totalis/universalis, had clonality above that of normal scalp.

The germline gives CDR1 LNHDA, CDR2 SQIVND (reference sequence). CDR3 size: 17 residues. V was clipped by 2 bases and J by 6 bases; unmatched bases: 15. The sequences come from CD4+ T cells sorted from blood, collected at week 0. The origin of this receptor is a human donor with alopecia areata. This chain uses TRBV19 with TRBJ2-7, with TRBD1 identical over 8 bases. The CDR3 nucleotides are TGTGCCAGTAGTATAAAAGGCAGGGGGCCTACCTCCGGCGAGCAGTACTTC. It codes for CASSIKGRGPTSGEQYF.